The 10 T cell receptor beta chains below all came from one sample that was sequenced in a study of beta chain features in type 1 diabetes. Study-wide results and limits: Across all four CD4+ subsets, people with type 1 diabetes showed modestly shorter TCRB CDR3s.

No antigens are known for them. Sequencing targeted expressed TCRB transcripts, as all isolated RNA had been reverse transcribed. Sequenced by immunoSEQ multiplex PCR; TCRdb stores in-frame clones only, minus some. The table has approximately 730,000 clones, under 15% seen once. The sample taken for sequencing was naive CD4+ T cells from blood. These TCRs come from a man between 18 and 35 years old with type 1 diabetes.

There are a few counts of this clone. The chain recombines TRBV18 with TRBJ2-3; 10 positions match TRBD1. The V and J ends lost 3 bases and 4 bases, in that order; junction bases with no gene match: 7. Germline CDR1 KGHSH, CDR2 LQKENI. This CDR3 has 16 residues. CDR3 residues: CASSPPGQGIADTQYF. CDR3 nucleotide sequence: TGTGCCAGCTCACCCCCGGGACAGGGGATAGCAGATACGCAGTATTTT.

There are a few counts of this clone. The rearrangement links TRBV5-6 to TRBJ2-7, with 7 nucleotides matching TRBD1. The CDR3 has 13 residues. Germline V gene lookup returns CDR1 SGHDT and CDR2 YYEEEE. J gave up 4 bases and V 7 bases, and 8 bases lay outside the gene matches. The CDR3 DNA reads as TGTGCCAGCGGACGGGACAGCGCTTACGAGCAGTACTTC. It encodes CASGRDSAYEQYF.

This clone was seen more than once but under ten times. For the CDR3, the DNA is TGTGCCAGCAGTGGCGACGGCACTGAAGCTTTCTTT. This translates into CASSGDGTEAFF. This chain uses TRBV6-6 with TRBJ1-1; D is unclear. The CDR3 has 12 amino acids. Looked up from germline, CDR1 is MNHNY and CDR2 is SVGAGI (reference sequence). V was shortened by 5 bases and J by 4 bases, with 8 bases between the two germline ends.

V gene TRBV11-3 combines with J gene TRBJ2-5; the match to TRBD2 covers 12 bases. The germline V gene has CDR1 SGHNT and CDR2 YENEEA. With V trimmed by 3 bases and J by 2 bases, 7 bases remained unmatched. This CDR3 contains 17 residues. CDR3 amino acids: CASSFRGLAGMQETQYF. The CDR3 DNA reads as TGTGCCAGCAGCTTCCGAGGACTAGCGGGGATGCAAGAGACCCAGTACTTC.

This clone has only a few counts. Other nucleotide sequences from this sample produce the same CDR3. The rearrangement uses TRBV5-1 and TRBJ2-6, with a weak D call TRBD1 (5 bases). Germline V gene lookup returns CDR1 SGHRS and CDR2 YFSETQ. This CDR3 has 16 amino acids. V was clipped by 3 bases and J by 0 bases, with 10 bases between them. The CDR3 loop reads CASSSGQTSGANVLTF. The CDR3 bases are TGCGCCAGCAGCTCTGGACAAACCTCTGGGGCCAACGTCCTGACTTTC.

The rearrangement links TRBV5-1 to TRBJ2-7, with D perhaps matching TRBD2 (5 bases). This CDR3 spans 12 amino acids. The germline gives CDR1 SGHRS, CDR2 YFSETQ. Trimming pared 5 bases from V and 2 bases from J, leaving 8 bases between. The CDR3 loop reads CASSGSAYEQYF. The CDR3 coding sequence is TGCGCCAGCAGTGGGAGTGCCTACGAGCAGTACTTC.

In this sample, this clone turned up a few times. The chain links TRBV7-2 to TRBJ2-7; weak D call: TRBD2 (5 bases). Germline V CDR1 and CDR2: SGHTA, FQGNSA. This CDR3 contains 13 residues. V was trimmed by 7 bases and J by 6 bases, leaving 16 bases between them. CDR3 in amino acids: CASKTDPSGEQYF. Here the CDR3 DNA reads TGTGCCAGCAAGACGGATCCCAGCGGCGAGCAGTACTTC.

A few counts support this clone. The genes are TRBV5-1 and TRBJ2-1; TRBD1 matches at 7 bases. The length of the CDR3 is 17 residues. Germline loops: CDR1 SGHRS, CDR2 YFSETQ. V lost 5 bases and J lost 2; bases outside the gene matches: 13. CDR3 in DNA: TGCGCCAGCAGGTCTACGGCGAGGGACAGACCCTACAATGAGCAGTTCTTC. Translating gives CASRSTARDRPYNEQFF.

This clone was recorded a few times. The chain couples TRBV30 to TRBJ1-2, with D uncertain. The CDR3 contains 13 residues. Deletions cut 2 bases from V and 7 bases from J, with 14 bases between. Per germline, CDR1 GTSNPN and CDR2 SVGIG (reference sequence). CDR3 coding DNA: TGTGCCTGGAGTCTCTTGAGTCGCGTTGGCTACACCTTC. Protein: CAWSLLSRVGYTF. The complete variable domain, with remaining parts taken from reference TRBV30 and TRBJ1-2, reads SQTIHQWPATLVQPVGSPLSLECTVEGTSNPNLYWYRQAAGRGLQLLFYSVGIGQISSEVPQNLSASRPQDRQFILSSKKLLLSDSGFYLCAWSLLSRVGYTFGSGTRLTVV.

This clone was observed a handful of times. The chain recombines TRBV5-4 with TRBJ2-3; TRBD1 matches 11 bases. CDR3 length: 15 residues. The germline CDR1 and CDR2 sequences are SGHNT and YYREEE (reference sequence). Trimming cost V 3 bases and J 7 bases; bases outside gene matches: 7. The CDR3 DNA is TGTGCCAGCAGCTCTGGGGGACAGGGGGTCAATACGCAGTATTTT. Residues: CASSSGGQGVNTQYF.